The clone carrying this T cell receptor (beta chain) was seen repeatedly, ten times or more. Antigen: not known. This entry belongs to a study of T cells in Graves' hyperthyroidism and ophthalmopathy. RNA transcripts served as the template for amplifying TCR beta CDR3 regions. A set of HTBI primers served as the primers for a first-round RT-PCR of the TCR CDR3. MiXCR, run by TCRdb on the multiplex PCR reads, gives a single entry per CDR3 protein. The sample consists of approximately 400,000 distinct CDR3 sequences, 14% to 15% of them appearing once. The ends were cut back, 5 bases at V and 2 bases at J, with 19 bases in the middle. In germline, CDR1 is MNHEY, CDR2 SMNVEV (reference sequence). This CDR3 has 16 amino acids. Patients aged 18 to 65 had newly diagnosed hyperthyroidism lasting under 2 months. Broader study findings: Most thyroid clonotypes expanded above 0.001 were also detected in blood.

The chain is built from TRBV27 and TRBJ2-7; maybe TRBD2 (6 bases). The TCR originated in a woman in her thirties with Graves' hyperthyroidism. Sequenced material: blood. The CDR3 is CASSPRGRDLPYEQYF. The CDR3 nucleotides read TGTGCCAGCAGTCCCCGAGGGCGGGACCTTCCCTACGAGCAGTACTTC.